This TCR beta chain was recovered during a study of response to subunit inactivated influenza vaccine. Study conclusions and caveats: Every seasonal influenza vaccination brings in few new T cells, the authors suggested.

TCRdb reanalysed the RT-PCR reads using MiXCR and keeps one entry per CDR3 protein. This sample yields 550,000 to 800,000 distinct CDR3 sequences, of which about 15% are seen a single time; approximately 10% belongs to the top ten. As for this clonotype: Its antigen is as yet unknown.

The source was PBMCs from blood, collected about 11 days after vaccination. This clonotype was obtained from a man aged 45 to 65 who received an inactivated influenza vaccine.

CDR3: CASSLWAGQASTEAFF. The CDR3 nucleotides read TGTGCCAGCAGCCTCTGGGCGGGGCAAGCTTCCACTGAAGCTTTCTTT. V is TRBV3-1 and J is TRBJ1-1; TRBD1 might be the D (5 bases). This CDR3 has 16 residues. Trimming took 4 bases from V and 4 from J, leaving 19 bases between them. Germline assignment: CDR1 LGHDT and CDR2 YNNKEL (reference sequence).